This paragraph reports one T cell receptor (beta chain). Its antigen is not identified. Germline V gene lookup returns CDR1 LGHDT and CDR2 YNNKEL (reference sequence). This CDR3 has 21 amino acids. Deletions cut 0 bases from V and 0 bases from J, with 27 bases between. The data were obtained in a study of T cell responses to AZD1222 COVID-19 vaccine. Study-wide points: The sample set comprised mostly white British donors with more females, and clonal diversity was possibly underestimated. Following two doses of AZD1222, Spike-specific TCR breadth and depth rose. Among spike-specific TCRs, nearly half reportedly target unmutated variant regions. Baseline seropositivity occurred in only a handful of AZD1222 recipients.

The data were produced by immunoSEQ multiplex PCR, yet TCRdb's version contains in-frame clones alone and is incomplete. The sample shows 120,000 or so clones, 85% to 90% of them seen only once. This TCR was recovered from an adult who received the AZD1222 COVID-19 vaccine. The sample consisted of peripheral blood, taken 28 days after the second AZD1222 dose. The genes are TRBV3-1 (or the pseudogene TRBV3-2) and TRBJ2-7, with D perhaps TRBD2 (6 bases). CDR3 DNA: TGTGCCAGCAGCCAAGAAGCAGTCACTAGCCACATCCCCGGGCCCTCCTACGAGCAGTACTTC. It is translated as CASSQEAVTSHIPGPSYEQYF.